This T cell receptor (beta chain) was obtained from a study of identical twins (dated by TCRdb to about 2016). For context, the study as a whole: The study deep-sequenced TCR alpha and beta repertoires from monozygotic twins, unrelated adults of various ages and cord blood to test whether fetal clonotypes persist. Replicate twin experiments were performed at different times using different library preparation protocols to rule out contamination.

The research as a whole found: In monozygotic twins, recombination models systematically underestimated out-of-frame TCR alpha sharing, but the models matched the sharing seen between unrelated individuals. Because the same donors could not be followed over many years, conclusions were based on cross-sectional statistical analysis. Fewer insertions were carried by abundant cord blood beta clonotypes; a weaker similar trend was observed in young adult naive repertoires, while no such trend was observed in memory repertoires. A weaker excess of twin sharing was found in beta out-of-frame sequences because the signal-to-noise ratio was lowered by fewer shared sequences. Out-of-frame TCR alpha sequences shared between twins showed an excess of low generation-probability sequences compared with coincidental sharing between unrelated individuals. Zero-insertion analyses could be partly confounded by invariant T cells such as MAIT and iNKT, though diverse VJ usage argued against such confounding for most clonotypes.

V is pruned by 5 bases and J by 4 bases, leaving 8 bases of the junction without a gene match. CDR1 SEHNR and CDR2 FQNEAQ are derived from the germline V gene (reference sequence). From its cysteine to its phenylalanine, the CDR3 spans 16 amino acids. The retained sequence is limited to the CDR3, 48 bases, with the frame set at the first base. This clonotype was counted many times. Its antigen is not yet known. It has no much larger one-base neighbor in the sample; base qualities were not kept. The library came from 5' RACE. The reads were generated on an Illumina HiSeq 2000. A universal primer binding site was introduced by template switching, and a unique molecular identifier was present in the final cDNA, enabling accurate counting of TCR cDNA molecules. Specific primers in the conserved constant-segment region were used to synthesize first-strand cDNA for the TCR alpha and beta chains. To control for contamination, every cDNA library was double barcoded, receiving both a SMART-Mk sample barcode and Illumina barcodes. TruSeq adapter sequences and Illumina sample barcodes were added in two successive PCR steps. Sequencing of the TCR alpha and beta cDNA libraries was done on the Illumina HiSeq platform using custom primers. From the authors' description of their analysis: Unique molecular identifiers were extracted from raw reads with MiGEC, and CDR3 positions were determined with MiXCR. For each individual, recombination models were inferred using an EM algorithm with the repgenHMM and IGoR tools. Shared clonotypes were analyzed with the tcR package in R, and sharing was normalized by the product of cloneset sizes. To study raw recombination without the effects of thymic and clonal selection, out-of-frame nonproductive sequences were analyzed. TCRdb redid the processing of the public reads, applying fastp at Q25 and MiXCR, and retained in-frame beta chains. Duplicate CDR3 protein sequences are folded into a single record with the most common DNA and genes. TCRdb, rather than the study authors, made the V and J calls. This sample is represented by 200,000 to 250,000 distinct CDR3 sequences; over 9.5% of them were singletons. 4% to 5% of the sample lies in the top ten.

Every donor in the study was a healthy Caucasian. Three pairs of female monozygotic twins, all aged roughly 18 to 29 years, were included in the twin cohort. Using Miltenyi CD45RO+ enrichment and human naive T-cell isolation kits, memory (CD45RO+) and naive T cells were isolated from PBMC. These data also formed part of another study, on yellow fever vaccine responses in identical twins. The second study's paper adds: According to the authors, in identical twins the way T cells responded to vaccination appeared partly convergent and partly personalized. Focusing on identical twins, the study followed the T cell clones that responded to the vaccine, and did so with precision.

Sequencing input: memory (CD45RO+) T cells sorted from blood. Taken with the paper, the label for cell subset or site translates to: CD45RO+ enriched T cells. The rearranged segments are TRBV7-9 and TRBJ2-1; TRBD2 fits 10 bases in the junction. The receptor comes from a woman aged 18-29 years in good health. The bases are TGTGCCAGCAGCACCCTAGCGGGAGCTTCTTACAATGAGCAGTTCTTC. Its protein is CASSTLAGASYNEQFF.